This TCR beta chain was found in a study of vaccination effects on CD4 cells after COVID-19. Notes on the study in general: Late post-vaccination, clones induced by infection and those induced by vaccine underwent marked clonal contraction.

Clones were read by immunoSEQ multiplex PCR, and TCRdb kept only the in-frame ones, dropping some. The sample has about 57,000 clones; 78% are singletons. Between the trimmed V and J ends, which lost 2 bases and 7 bases, there was a span of 11 bases. This CDR3 has 14 amino acids. CDR1 MNHEY and CDR2 SMNVEV come from the germline V gene (reference sequence). The authors isolated CD4+ T cells after around 11 days of culture. Each participant was administered two doses of either the BNT162b2 or the mRNA-1273 vaccine. The vaccine recipients had no prior SARS-CoV-2 infection, with negative nucleocapsid antibodies. To note about this clone: Its antigen is unknown.

The chain has TRBV27 and TRBJ2-2; D is possibly TRBD2 (6 bases). The specimen comprised CD4+ T cells from PBMCs cultured without peptide, sampled after COVID-19 vaccination. This receptor was obtained from a human donor who received a COVID-19 vaccine. The CDR3 bases are TGTGCCAGCAGTTTACTCGGGGGAATCGGGGAGCTGTTTTTT. It is translated as CASSLLGGIGELFF.